These 8 T cell receptor beta chains were all obtained from the same sample, sequenced in a study of CD8 T cells in Susac syndrome. Reverse transcription of roughly 0.5 to 1 ug RNA was carried out with random hexamers. MiXCR was run by TCRdb on the immunoSEQ multiplex PCR reads, yielding one entry per CDR3 protein. The profile shows some 200,000 distinct CDR3 sequences, 90% to 97% of them singletons. Sequencing was performed on CD4+ T cells from PBMCs. These receptors all stem from a human donor with Susac syndrome.

CDR3 nucleotide sequence: TGTGCCAGCAGCGCCCGGGACTCCCAAGAGACCCAGTACTTC. Amino acid sequence: CASSARDSQETQYF. The rearrangement links TRBV9 to TRBJ2-5; a weak D match, TRBD2 (6 bases). V was trimmed by 3 bases and J by 1 base, leaving 10 bases between them. This CDR3 contains 14 residues. Germline lookup yields CDR1 SGDLS and CDR2 YYNGEE. The whole variable domain, filled in from reference TRBV9 and TRBJ2-5, reads DSGVTQTPKHLITATGQRVTLRCSPRSGDLSVYWYQQSLDQGLQFLIQYYNGEERAKGNILERFSAQQFPDLHSELNLSSLELGDSALYFCASSARDSQETQYFGPGTRLLVL.

The V and J genes are TRBV20-1 and TRBJ2-3, with D uncertain. CDR1 is DFQATT and CDR2 is SNEGSKA in the germline V gene (reference sequence). The CDR3 length is 15 residues. Trimming cost V 5 bases and J 0 bases, with 15 bases left between them. Written as DNA, the CDR3 is TGCAGTGCTGGCGGTCCTGCCACTAGCACAGATACGCAGTATTTT. The encoded protein is CSAGGPATSTDTQYF.

V gene TRBV20-1 combines with J gene TRBJ1-5, with a tentative D call TRBD1 (6 bases). V shed 5 bases and J shed 6 bases, with 11 bases lying between them. Germline loops: CDR1 DFQATT, CDR2 SNEGSKA (reference sequence). This CDR3 has 12 residues. The CDR3 protein is CSAHREGQPQHF. In DNA form, the CDR3 reads TGCAGTGCTCACAGGGAGGGTCAGCCCCAGCATTTT.

V and J are TRBV7-8 and TRBJ2-5, with 8 positions matching TRBD2. The V and J ends lost 5 bases and 5 bases, in that order; junction bases with no gene match: 7. CDR3 length: 14 amino acids. Germline CDR1 reads SGHVS; CDR2 reads FQNEAQ. The CDR3 DNA reads TGTGCCAGCAGCAGAAGCGGGGGTTCGGAGACCCAGTACTTC. Protein: CASSRSGGSETQYF.

The chain has TRBV30 and TRBJ1-6, with 7 bases that match TRBD1. This CDR3 has 17 residues. The trim removed 3 bases at V and 3 bases at J, leaving 11 bases unmatched. CDR1 and CDR2 from the germline V gene are GTSNPN and SVGIG (reference sequence). CDR3 nucleotides: TGTGCCTGGAGCGGGAGACAGGGAAGGAACTATAATTCACCCCTCCACTTT. Translating it yields CAWSGRQGRNYNSPLHF.

The gene calls are TRBV25-1 and TRBJ2-7; maybe TRBD2 (7 bases). The germline V and J ends were trimmed by 0 bases and 5 bases, with 14 bases remaining between them. This CDR3 is built from 15 residues. CDR1 is MGHDK and CDR2 is SYGVNS in the germline V gene. CDR3 sequence: CASSEYGGGGHEQYF. The CDR3 region has the DNA TGTGCCAGCAGTGAATACGGTGGGGGGGGCCACGAGCAGTACTTC.

The CDR3 region has the DNA TGCAGCGCTGAGGCTGGGTTTCCTAACTATGGCTACACCTTC. Encoded protein: CSAEAGFPNYGYTF. The chain links TRBV29-1 to TRBJ1-2, with no clear D. The V and J ends lost 7 bases and 0 bases respectively, with 15 bases between them. From germline, CDR1 is SQVTM and CDR2 ANQGSEA. CDR3 length: 14 residues.

The chain has TRBV4-1 and TRBJ1-3, with TRBD1 matching 7 bases. Germline V CDR1 and CDR2: MGHRA, YSYEKL. V shed 6 bases, J shed 7 bases, and the junction held 12 bases outside the gene matches. The CDR3 consists of 15 residues. Here the CDR3 reads CASRPGGTARNTIYF. The CDR3 DNA sequence: TGCGCCAGCAGACCCGGCGGGACAGCCCGGAACACCATATATTTT.